This passage covers 17 T cell receptor beta chains from one sample sequenced in a study of PD-L1 blockade in urothelial cancer. Time point noted: pretreatment peripheral blood. Using immunoSEQ multiplex PCR, the repertoire was profiled, and TCRdb retains in-frame clones only, with some absent. Here the sample spans 95,000 or so clones, more than 75% being singletons. Sample: PBMCs, taken around atezolizumab (anti-PD-L1) treatment. The receptors were gathered from a man aged 60 to 75 with urothelial cancer.

This chain uses TRBV5-1 with TRBJ2-1; D is unresolved. The CDR3 is made up of 15 amino acids. V was cut by 2 bases and J by 0 bases, with 9 bases left in between. Germline V CDR1 and CDR2: SGHRS, YFSETQ. CDR3 nucleotide sequence: TGCGCCAGCAGCTTCGCGGCTAGCTCCTACAATGAGCAGTTCTTC. It specifies CASSFAASSYNEQFF.

This chain links TRBV28 with TRBJ2-7; TRBD1 matches at 8 bases. The CDR3 has 14 amino acids. Trimming took 4 bases from V and 7 from J; bases not matched to a gene: 9. Germline-derived CDR1 and CDR2 are MDHEN and SYDVKM. CDR3 sequence reads: CASSSGTGSREQYF. The CDR3 region has the DNA TGTGCCAGCAGTTCCGGGACAGGTTCTCGGGAGCAGTACTTC.

The chain recombines TRBV10-1 with TRBJ2-5, with a tentative D call TRBD2 (5 bases). CDR1 and CDR2 (germline): WNHNN, SYGVQD (reference sequence). The V end lost 2 bases, the J end lost 2 bases, and 12 bases lay between the germline ends. The CDR3 spans 15 residues. CDR3 bases: TGCGCCAGCAGTGAGAGCGGAGTCGGGCAAGAGACCCAGTACTTC. This sequence encodes CASSESGVGQETQYF.

The rearrangement links TRBV7-2 to TRBJ1-2; D gene ambiguous. The CDR3 is 14 residues long. Trimming pared 1 base from V and 5 bases from J, leaving 11 bases between. The germline V gene encodes CDR1 SGHTA and CDR2 FQGNSA. The CDR3 DNA is TGTGCCAGCAGCTTAGGGGCAGGCCCGTATGGCTACACCTTC. It encodes CASSLGAGPYGYTF. Looking up the rest from reference TRBV7-2 and TRBJ1-2 gives the full variable domain: GAGVSQSPSNKVTEKGKDVELRCDPISGHTALYWYRQSLGQGLEFLIYFQGNSAPDKSGLPSDRFSAERTGGSVSTLTIQRTQQEDSAVYLCASSLGAGPYGYTFGSGTRLTVV.

The rearrangement uses TRBV28 and TRBJ1-4, with D tentatively TRBD1 (6 bases). The V end lost 8 bases, the J end lost 0 bases, and 10 bases lay between the germline ends. CDR1 is MDHEN, CDR2 SYDVKM, per germline. The CDR3 length is 14 residues. The DNA for the CDR3 is TGTGCCAGCTGTGAGGGGGCAACTAATGAAAAACTGTTTTTT. This translates into CASCEGATNEKLFF.

The CDR3 DNA reads TGCGCCAGCAGTGAGAACCGGGATGAAAAACTGTTTTTT. Its protein product is CASSENRDEKLFF. The V call is TRBV10-1, the J call TRBJ1-4; unclear D gene. There are 13 residues in the CDR3. V was shortened by 2 bases and J by 6 bases, with 7 bases between the two germline ends. From germline, CDR1 is WNHNN and CDR2 SYGVQD (reference sequence).

The chain links TRBV6-1 to TRBJ1-5; 8 bases match TRBD1. The CDR3 sequence is 15 residues long. CDR1 and CDR2 from the germline V gene are MNHNS and SASEGT. Losses at the gene ends were 5 bases for V and 1 base for J; bases not matched to a gene: 4. The CDR3: CASSPDRGSNQPQHF. CDR3 nucleotides: TGTGCCAGCAGTCCTGACAGGGGCAGCAATCAGCCCCAGCATTTT.

The chain joins TRBV11-3 to TRBJ1-1; D is unresolved. CDR3 length: 13 residues. Trimming took 2 bases from V and 5 from J, leaving 9 bases between them. CDR1 and CDR2 from the germline V gene are SGHNT and YENEEA. In DNA, the CDR3 is TGTGCCAGCAGCTTACGTCCGGGAACTGAAGCTTTCTTT. Amino acids: CASSLRPGTEAFF. Using reference TRBV11-3 and TRBJ1-1 for the parts outside the CDR3, the full variable domain is EAGVVQSPRYKIIEKKQPVAFWCNPISGHNTLYWYLQNLGQGPELLIRYENEEAVDDSQLPKDRFSAERLKGVDSTLKIQPAELGDSAVYLCASSLRPGTEAFFGQGTRLTVV.

The chain has TRBV19 and TRBJ1-5, with 7 bases aligning to TRBD1. Germline V CDR1 and CDR2: LNHDA, SQIVND (reference sequence). The CDR3 totals 13 residues. With 4 bases clipped from V and 6 bases from J, the junction kept 3 bases outside the gene matches. This CDR3 reads CASSRGGRQPQHF. For the CDR3, the DNA is TGTGCCAGTAGTAGAGGGGGCCGTCAGCCCCAGCATTTT. Complete variable domain (other parts from reference TRBV19 and TRBJ1-5): DGGITQSPKYLFRKEGQNVTLSCEQNLNHDAMYWYRQDPGQGLRLIYYSQIVNDFQKGDIAEGYSVSREKKESFPLTVTSAQKNPTAFYLCASSRGGRQPQHFGDGTRLSIL.

V usage is TRBV11-2 and J usage is TRBJ2-5; perhaps TRBD2 as D (6 bases). This CDR3 has 14 amino acids. The germline gives CDR1 SGHAT, CDR2 FQNNGV. Trimming cost V 4 bases and J 2 bases, with 11 bases left between them. Here the CDR3 reads CASSYRGGQETQYF. CDR3 bases: TGTGCCAGCAGCTATCGGGGAGGACAAGAGACCCAGTACTTC. The full variable domain, rest sourced from reference TRBV11-2 and TRBJ2-5, is EAGVAQSPRYKIIEKRQSVAFWCNPISGHATLYWYQQILGQGPKLLIQFQNNGVVDDSQLPKDRFSAERLKGVDSTLKIQPAKLEDSAVYLCASSYRGGQETQYFGPGTRLLVL.

The chain is built from TRBV28 and TRBJ2-7, with D tentatively TRBD1 (5 bases). Germline V gene data show CDR1 as MDHEN and CDR2 as SYDVKM. Trimming took 7 bases from V and 6 from J, leaving 13 bases between them. CDR3 length: 12 residues. CDR3 protein: CASNRMESEQYF. CDR3 nucleotide sequence: TGTGCCAGCAACAGGATGGAATCCGAGCAGTACTTC.

This clone was detected only once. This chain links TRBV5-1 with TRBJ1-5; D gene ambiguous. The CDR3 consists of 15 residues. Germline V gene sequence: CDR1 SGHRS, CDR2 YFSETQ. V lost 0 bases, J lost 0 bases, and 7 bases lay in between. CDR3: CASSLVGDSNQPQHF. CDR3 nucleotide sequence: TGCGCCAGCAGCTTGGTTGGAGATAGCAATCAGCCCCAGCATTTT.

This chain's CDR3 is CASSQEAGPAYNEQFF. CDR3 bases: TGTGCCAGCAGCCAAGAAGCAGGGCCGGCCTACAATGAGCAGTTCTTC. This chain links TRBV4-2 with TRBJ2-1; TRBD1 is a possible D gene (5 bases). The V gene lost 0 bases and the J gene lost 2 bases, with 11 bases spanning the gap. The germline V gene has CDR1 LGHNA and CDR2 YNFKEQ. The CDR3 is 16 amino acids.

V gene TRBV5-1 combines with J gene TRBJ2-5, with 8 bases that match TRBD2. CDR1 is SGHRS and CDR2 is YFSETQ in the germline V gene. V gave up 5 bases and J gave up 4 bases; unmatched junction bases: 13. The CDR3 contains 16 residues. The DNA of the CDR3 is TGCGCCAGCAGTGAAGTGCAGGGACTAGAATCAGAGACCCAGTACTTC. Translation gives CASSEVQGLESETQYF.

This sequence joins TRBV9 and TRBJ1-4, with D maybe TRBD1 (5 bases). V gave up 4 bases and J gave up 8 bases, with 15 bases separating them. This CDR3 comprises 14 residues. Germline lookup yields CDR1 SGDLS and CDR2 YYNGEE. For the CDR3, the DNA is TGTGCCAGCAGCACCTTGGGGCGGGACGAAAAACTGTTTTTT. Translated, it gives CASSTLGRDEKLFF.

The V call is TRBV7-2, the J call TRBJ1-5, with a possible D match to TRBD1 (5 bases). This CDR3 contains 14 residues. Germline CDR1 is SGHTA and CDR2 is FQGNSA. The V end was cut by 3 bases, the J end by 4 bases, with 10 bases between. This CDR3 reads CASSLAGGNQPQHF. CDR3 DNA sequence: TGTGCCAGCAGCTTGGCCGGGGGGAATCAGCCCCAGCATTTT.

The chain joins TRBV7-8 to TRBJ2-1; 9 bases fit TRBD2. V trimming: 7 bases; J trimming: 7 bases; junction bases outside the gene matches: 14. Germline CDR1 is SGHVS and CDR2 is FQNEAQ. This CDR3 has 16 residues. CDR3 nucleotides: TGTGCCAGCAATCTAGCTCCTGGGCTAGCGGGGAATGAGCAGTTCTTC. Translating gives CASNLAPGLAGNEQFF.